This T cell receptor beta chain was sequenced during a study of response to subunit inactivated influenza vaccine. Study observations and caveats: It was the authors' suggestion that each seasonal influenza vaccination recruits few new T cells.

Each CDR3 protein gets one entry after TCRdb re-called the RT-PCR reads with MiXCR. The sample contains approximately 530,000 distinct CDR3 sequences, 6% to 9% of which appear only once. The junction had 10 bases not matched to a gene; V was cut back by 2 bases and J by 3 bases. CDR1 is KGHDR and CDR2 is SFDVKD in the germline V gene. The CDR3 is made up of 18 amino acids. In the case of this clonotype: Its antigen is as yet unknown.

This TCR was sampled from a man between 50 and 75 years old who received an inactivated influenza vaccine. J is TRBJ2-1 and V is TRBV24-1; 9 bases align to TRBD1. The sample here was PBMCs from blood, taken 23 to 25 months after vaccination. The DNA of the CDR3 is TGTGCCACCAGTGATTCACAGTCTCCGACAGGGGGCTACAATGAGCAGTTCTTC. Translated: CATSDSQSPTGGYNEQFF.